These T cell receptor beta chains were read from a single sample in a study of long-term antiretroviral therapy in people with HIV. Clones were read by immunoSEQ multiplex PCR, and TCRdb kept only the in-frame ones, dropping some. The sample has around 6,000 clones; under 80% are singletons. The sample in question was unsorted PBMCs, obtained 0.5 years before starting antiretroviral therapy. The receptor source for this set is a man aged 40-49 years with HIV. CDR3s include the opening cysteine and the closing phenylalanine or tryptophan.

V,J,CDR3
TRBV29-1,TRBJ2-1,CSVGLNYLAGADSYNEQFF
TRBV7-9,TRBJ1-5,CASSSSGQPQHF
TRBV4-3,TRBJ1-6,CASSQGYRDRGSPLHF
TRBV29-1,TRBJ2-7,CSVGGGYGYEQYF
TRBV9,TRBJ2-7,CASSVVSGGGEQYF
TRBV30,TRBJ1-1,CAWSVGGLTEAFF
TRBV9,TRBJ2-7,CASSVAADRPSYEQYF
TRBV19,TRBJ2-7,CASRPTGSSSYEQYF
TRBV27,TRBJ2-7,CASSPLWRGDYEQYF
TRBV19,TRBJ2-1,CASMGANEQFF
TRBV6-4,TRBJ2-3,CASSVRLADTQYF
TRBV28,TRBJ2-3,CASSLPSGGFTDTQYF
TRBV27,TRBJ2-3,CASSGGTSTDTQYF
TRBV28,TRBJ1-5,CASGHRGDRQPQHF
TRBV19,TRBJ2-3,CASSPSAGADTQYF
TRBV7-9,TRBJ1-2,CASSLQTLYGYTF
TRBV9,TRBJ1-3,CASSDDSVASGNTIYF
TRBV28,TRBJ1-3,CASSLPGVSGNTIYF
TRBV5-1,TRBJ2-3,CASSFSGGAGSADTQYF
TRBV4-1,TRBJ2-7,CASSRTETYEQYF
TRBV5-4,TRBJ1-3,CASSSLESRGGNTIYF
TRBV29-1,TRBJ2-7,CSVWGQGGAYEQYF
TRBV9,TRBJ2-7,CASSPGGLEAEQYF
TRBV18,TRBJ1-3,CASSRDRDSGNTIYF
TRBV29-1,TRBJ2-3,CSVYTGLTDTQYF
TRBV18,TRBJ2-1,CASSPPGQGYNEQFF
TRBV7-2,TRBJ1-1,CASSLWPTGTEAFF
TRBV30,TRBJ2-7,CAWSVGGRTYEQYF
TRBV19,TRBJ1-5,CASTSNEGAGNQPQHF
TRBV19,TRBJ1-2,CASSETAKTYGYTF
TRBV27,TRBJ1-2,CASSFRGTGDYGYTF
TRBV7-9,TRBJ2-7,CASSLGRYEQYF
TRBV7-8,TRBJ1-5,CASSSSSNQPQHF
TRBV5-1,TRBJ2-3,CASDTGLDTDTQYF
TRBV30,TRBJ1-2,CAWEQYWTGENYGYTF
TRBV30,TRBJ2-3,CAWTGRGTDTQYF
TRBV13,TRBJ2-1,CASSRTGGGEQFF
TRBV5-6,TRBJ1-3,CASSFGQGSGNTIYF
TRBV28,TRBJ2-2,CASSLWGIGAGTAGELFF
TRBV18,TRBJ1-6,CASSDSGQNNSPLHF
TRBV14,NA,CASSQDLTPPYEQYF
TRBV10-3,TRBJ2-7,CAISQTGSYEQYF
TRBV5-1,TRBJ2-7,CASSLTGEESYEQYF
TRBV19,TRBJ1-5,CASTLRTGRVGNQPQHF
TRBV7-2,TRBJ2-7,CASSITPRGGHEQYF
TRBV12-5,TRBJ1-3,CASGQGTGSGNTIYF
TRBV5-6,TRBJ2-7,CASSLGERDSYEQYF
TRBV27,TRBJ2-1,CASSLQGASYNEQFF
TRBV7-3,TRBJ2-3,CASSLTSGGPDTQYF
TRBV4-2,TRBJ2-7,CASSQDAAGGGEQYF
TRBV9,TRBJ1-3,CASSLQGIGNTIYF
TRBV27,TRBJ1-5,CASRLSGPNQPQHF
TRBV19,TRBJ2-7,CASSIDPAHGEQYF
TRBV5-4,TRBJ1-3,CASSFGGGNTIYF
TRBV6-6,TRBJ1-5,CASRLPGDGAGQPQHF
TRBV27,TRBJ2-7,CASSSLEGARNEQYF
TRBV7-3,TRBJ2-5,CASSLTLGLGETQYF
TRBV5-1,TRBJ1-1,CASSSKTENTEAFF